These 25 T cell receptor beta chains were all obtained from the same sample, sequenced in a study of T cell responses to AZD1222 COVID-19 vaccine. Clones were sequenced by immunoSEQ multiplex PCR, and TCRdb holds only the in-frame ones, with some missing. The repertoire includes more than 100,000 clones, 90% to 95% of them detected once, and more than 4.5% sits in the top ten. This sample comprised peripheral blood, obtained 28 days after the second AZD1222 dose. These receptors all stem from an adult who received the AZD1222 COVID-19 vaccine.

The V and J genes are TRBV19 and TRBJ2-1, with 14 positions matching TRBD2. The CDR3 loop spans 16 amino acids. J gave up 8 bases and V 5 bases, and 8 bases lay outside the gene matches. The germline gives CDR1 LNHDA, CDR2 SQIVND (reference sequence). The CDR3 nucleotides are TGTGCCAGTAGTCTCGGACTAGCGGGGGGCCGGGATGAGCAGTTCTTC. This encodes CASSLGLAGGRDEQFF.

The chain is built from TRBV30 and TRBJ2-7; D call uncertain. The CDR3 extends over 11 amino acids. Germline V gene lookup returns CDR1 GTSNPN and CDR2 SVGIG (reference sequence). V lost 3 bases, J lost 2 bases, and 5 bases lay in between. CDR3 nucleotide sequence: TGTGCCTGGAGCGGCCCCTACGAGCAGTACTTC. Protein product: CAWSGPYEQYF.

The rearrangement joins TRBV11-2 to TRBJ2-7; D is perhaps TRBD1 (6 bases). Germline V gene lookup returns CDR1 SGHAT and CDR2 FQNNGV. The V end lost 3 bases, the J end lost 3 bases, and 12 bases lay between the germline ends. This CDR3 has 14 amino acids. CDR3 sequence: CASSFTGLDYEQYF. DNA for the CDR3: TGTGCCAGCAGCTTCACAGGGCTCGACTACGAGCAGTACTTC. The full variable domain, with the rest looked up from reference TRBV11-2 and TRBJ2-7, is EAGVAQSPRYKIIEKRQSVAFWCNPISGHATLYWYQQILGQGPKLLIQFQNNGVVDDSQLPKDRFSAERLKGVDSTLKIQPAKLEDSAVYLCASSFTGLDYEQYFGPGTRLTVT.

This clone was found once. The rearrangement uses TRBV3-1 (or the pseudogene TRBV3-2) and TRBJ2-5; TRBD2 agrees at 9 bases. The CDR3 extends over 16 amino acids. V trimming: 0 bases; J trimming: 5 bases; junction bases outside the gene matches: 7. Germline values: CDR1 LGHDT, CDR2 YNNKEL (reference sequence). The CDR3 nucleotides read TGTGCCAGCAGCCAAGAATTGAAGCGGGAGGATGAGACCCAGTACTTC. It codes for CASSQELKREDETQYF.

The genes are TRBV6-5 and TRBJ2-5; 9 nucleotides align to TRBD1. V lost 7 bases, J lost 0 bases, and 6 bases stayed unmatched. Germline CDR1 is MNHEY and CDR2 is SVGAGI. The CDR3 has 15 amino acids. The CDR3 here is CASTRDRAYQETQYF. The CDR3 DNA reads as TGTGCCAGCACAAGGGACAGGGCCTACCAAGAGACCCAGTACTTC.

The V and J genes are TRBV5-1 and TRBJ2-7, with a tentative D call TRBD2 (5 bases). The germline CDR1 and CDR2 sequences are SGHRS and YFSETQ. This CDR3 comprises 13 residues. The ends were cut back, 1 base at V and 3 bases at J, with 8 bases in the middle. Here the CDR3 DNA reads TGCGCCAGCAGCTTGACCGGGATCTACGAGCAGTACTTC. It encodes CASSLTGIYEQYF.

The rearrangement uses TRBV4-1 and TRBJ2-7; TRBD1 aligns across 11 bases. CDR1 is MGHRA and CDR2 is YSYEKL in the germline V gene. This CDR3 contains 14 residues. V lost 7 bases to trimming and J lost 2 bases; unmatched junction nucleotides: 4. The CDR3: CASTRDRGTYEQYF. The CDR3 bases are TGCGCCAGCACCCGGGACAGGGGGACCTACGAGCAGTACTTC.

The J gene is TRBJ2-2, the V gene TRBV7-6, with 7 bases lining up with TRBD1. This CDR3 contains 14 residues. After removal of 10 bases from V and 4 bases from J, the junction contained 9 bases not matched to a gene. The germline V gene encodes CDR1 SGHVS and CDR2 FNYEAQ. As DNA, the CDR3 is TGTGCCACCAACCGACAGGGTGGCACCGGGGAGCTGTTTTTT. Its translation is CATNRQGGTGELFF.

The gene calls are TRBV6-2 or TRBV6-3 and TRBJ1-1; no clear D. The CDR3 has 13 residues. With 2 bases removed from V and 7 bases from J, the gap between germline ends came to 11 bases. CDR1 is MNHEY and CDR2 is SVGEGT in the germline V gene. CDR3 bases: TGTGCCAGCAGTTACACCCAGAAGAATGAAGCTTTCTTT. Its translation is CASSYTQKNEAFF.

This chain links TRBV29-1 with TRBJ2-7, with 11 bases that match TRBD2. The CDR3 loop spans 15 amino acids. J gave up 7 bases and V 2 bases, and 10 bases lay outside the gene matches. Germline V gives CDR1 SQVTM, CDR2 ANQGSEA. The CDR3 DNA follows: TGCAGCGTTGAATGGCCTAGCGGGGGGATCGGGGAGCAGTACTTC. Translation gives CSVEWPSGGIGEQYF.

CDR3 region: CASSSDTFYSPLHF. The DNA for the CDR3 is TGTGCCAGCAGCTCGGACACGTTTTATTCACCCCTCCACTTT. This rearrangement joins TRBV7-9 to TRBJ1-6, with D maybe TRBD1 (5 bases). CDR1 SEHNR and CDR2 FQNEAQ come from the germline V gene (reference sequence). V shed 4 bases and J shed 8 bases, with 12 bases lying between them. CDR3 length: 14 amino acids.

This chain connects TRBV7-5 to TRBJ2-7; the table's TRBD1 call for D was not verified on the DNA. TRBV7-5 is a known pseudogene. The CDR3 is 13 residues long. The CDR3 reads CARSLAPGGGQYF. For the CDR3, the DNA is TGTGCCAGAAGCTTAGCGCCAGGGGGCGGGCAGTACTTC.

This chain uses TRBV4-2 with TRBJ1-3; D gene ambiguous. CDR1 and CDR2 from the germline V gene are LGHNA and YNFKEQ. This CDR3 contains 13 residues. Trimming cost V 0 bases and J 5 bases, with 5 bases left between them. CDR3 protein: CASSQDLRNTIYF. The CDR3 bases are TGTGCCAGCAGCCAAGATTTGCGAAACACCATATATTTT.

The rearrangement joins TRBV29-1 to TRBJ1-2; 12 positions match TRBD1. Germline CDR1 SQVTM, CDR2 ANQGSEA. This CDR3 contains 13 residues. V dropped 1 base and J dropped 6; count of bases not matched to a gene: 0. This CDR3 is CSVEGDRGHGYTF. The CDR3 bases are TGCAGCGTTGAAGGGGACAGGGGGCATGGCTACACCTTC.

The chain couples TRBV19 to TRBJ2-7, with 7 bases lining up with TRBD2. CDR1 is LNHDA and CDR2 is SQIVND in the germline V gene (reference sequence). The CDR3 covers 13 residues. With V trimmed by 8 bases and J by 6 bases, 10 bases remained unmatched. The CDR3 loop is CASRSHVAGEQYF. The CDR3 nucleotides are TGTGCCAGTCGATCCCACGTAGCGGGCGAGCAGTACTTC. The complete variable domain, with remaining parts taken from reference TRBV19 and TRBJ2-7, reads DGGITQSPKYLFRKEGQNVTLSCEQNLNHDAMYWYRQDPGQGLRLIYYSQIVNDFQKGDIAEGYSVSREKKESFPLTVTSAQKNPTAFYLCASRSHVAGEQYFGPGTRLTVT.

The rearrangement uses TRBV29-1 and TRBJ2-2; D possibly corresponds to TRBD2 (5 bases). The CDR3 is 13 residues long. V shed 6 bases and J shed 2 bases, with 10 bases lying between them. Germline V gene data show CDR1 as SQVTM and CDR2 as ANQGSEA. CDR3 region: CSVGLGNTGELFF. The CDR3 DNA reads as TGCAGCGTCGGACTGGGAAACACCGGGGAGCTGTTTTTT.

The sample holds one count of this clone. The rearrangement links TRBV5-6 to TRBJ1-2; the D is unclear. Germline V gene lookup returns CDR1 SGHDT and CDR2 YYEEEE. V lost 4 bases and J 7 bases, leaving 8 bases between the germline ends. There are 11 residues in the CDR3. The CDR3 sequence is CASSLGVGYTF. The CDR3 DNA reads TGTGCCAGCAGCCTTGGGGTTGGCTACACCTTC.

The chain uses TRBV2 and TRBJ1-4, with 9 bases aligning to TRBD1. This CDR3 comprises 13 residues. CDR1 and CDR2 from the germline V gene are SNHLY and FYNNEI. The ends lost 4 bases at V and 10 bases at J; junction bases unmatched: 4. The CDR3 sequence: CASSGQGVGKLFF. The CDR3 bases are TGTGCCAGCAGTGGACAGGGGGTGGGAAAACTGTTTTTT.

This rearrangement joins TRBV12-3 or TRBV12-4 to TRBJ2-5; D is possibly TRBD1 (5 bases). The CDR3 contains 12 residues. Trimming removed 3 bases at V and 5 bases at J, with 7 bases between. In nucleotides, the CDR3 is TGTGCCAGCAGTTTGAAGGGGGAGACCCAGTACTTC. Amino acids: CASSLKGETQYF.

This chain uses TRBV2 with TRBJ1-3; the D is unclear. Trimming left V 4 bases short and J 4 bases short, with 11 bases between. Germline V gene sequence: CDR1 SNHLY, CDR2 FYNNEI. The CDR3 has 14 amino acids. The CDR3 sequence: CASSGDWSGNTIYF. Written as DNA, the CDR3 is TGTGCCAGCAGTGGTGACTGGAGCGGAAACACCATATATTTT.

This chain joins TRBV30 and TRBJ2-7; TRBD2 is a possible D gene (6 bases). V was trimmed by 0 bases and J by 0 bases, leaving 12 bases between them. The CDR3 totals 15 residues. Looked up from germline, CDR1 is GTSNPN and CDR2 is SVGIG (reference sequence). CDR3 nucleotides: TGTGCCTGGAGTGTAGGCGGGACCCTCTCCTACGAGCAGTACTTC. Translated: CAWSVGGTLSYEQYF.

V and J are TRBV3-1 (or the pseudogene TRBV3-2) and TRBJ1-2; a weak D match, TRBD1 (5 bases). The CDR3 length is 15 residues. The germline V and J ends were trimmed by 0 bases and 7 bases, with 15 bases remaining between them. From germline, CDR1 is LGHDT and CDR2 YNNKEL (reference sequence). CDR3 in amino acids: CASSQDERGEFGYTF. The CDR3, as DNA: TGTGCCAGCAGCCAAGATGAGAGGGGCGAGTTTGGCTACACCTTC.

The V and J genes are TRBV29-1 and TRBJ2-3; 9 bases match TRBD1. The V gene's germline CDR1 is SQVTM and CDR2 ANQGSEA. V was clipped by 7 bases and J by 4 bases; unmatched bases: 3. The CDR3 covers 12 residues. The CDR3 region has the DNA TGCAGCGGGGACAGGGTAGCAGATACGCAGTATTTT. Its translation is CSGDRVADTQYF.

The V gene is TRBV18, the J gene TRBJ2-1; TRBD1 might be the D (6 bases). The V gene lost 4 bases and the J gene lost 8 bases, with 15 bases spanning the gap. CDR3 length: 14 amino acids. Germline assignment: CDR1 KGHSH and CDR2 LQKENI. This CDR3 is CASSLGTPGDEQFF. The CDR3, as DNA: TGTGCCAGCTCACTCGGGACACCCGGGGATGAGCAGTTCTTC. Drawing the rest from reference TRBV18 and TRBJ2-1, the complete variable domain is NAGVMQNPRHLVRRRGQEARLRCSPMKGHSHVYWYRQLPEEGLKFMVYLQKENIIDESGMPKERFSAEFPKEGPSILRIQQVVRGDSAAYFCASSLGTPGDEQFFGPGTRLTVL.

The genes are TRBV3-1 (or the pseudogene TRBV3-2) and TRBJ2-5, with 7 nucleotides matching TRBD1. Looked up from germline, CDR1 is LGHDT and CDR2 is YNNKEL (reference sequence). This CDR3 has 18 amino acids. V dropped 2 bases and J dropped 5; count of bases not matched to a gene: 17. The CDR3 DNA is TGTGCCAGCAGCCAATTCGCAAGGACAACAGGGGAGATGGAGACCCAGTACTTC. Translation: CASSQFARTTGEMETQYF.